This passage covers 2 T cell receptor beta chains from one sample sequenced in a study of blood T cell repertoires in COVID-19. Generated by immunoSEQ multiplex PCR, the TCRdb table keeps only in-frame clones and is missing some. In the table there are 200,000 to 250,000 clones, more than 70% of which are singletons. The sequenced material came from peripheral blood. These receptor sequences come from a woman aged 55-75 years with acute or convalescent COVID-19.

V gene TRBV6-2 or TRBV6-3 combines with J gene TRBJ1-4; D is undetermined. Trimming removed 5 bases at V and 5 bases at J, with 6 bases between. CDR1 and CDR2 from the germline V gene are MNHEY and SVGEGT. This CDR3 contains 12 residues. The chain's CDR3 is CASSAGNEKLFF. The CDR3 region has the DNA TGTGCCAGCAGTGCCGGGAATGAAAAACTGTTTTTT.

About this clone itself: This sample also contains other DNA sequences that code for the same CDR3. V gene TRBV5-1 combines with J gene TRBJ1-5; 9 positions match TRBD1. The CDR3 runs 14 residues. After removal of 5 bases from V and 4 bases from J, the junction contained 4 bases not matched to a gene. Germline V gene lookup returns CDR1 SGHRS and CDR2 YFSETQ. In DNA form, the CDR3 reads TGCGCCAGCAGTCCTGGACAGGGGAATCAGCCCCAGCATTTT. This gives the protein CASSPGQGNQPQHF.